Below are 31 T cell receptor beta chains sequenced from a single sample in a study of shared clonotypes between healthy human individuals. Some clones are missing from TCRdb's copy, which holds only in-frame ones; the method was immunoSEQ multiplex PCR. The sample records over a million clones, roughly 80% being singletons. Sequenced input: memory CD4+ T cells sorted from blood. Subset reported: CD45RA-negative fraction. Receptors were obtained from a man aged 18 to 30 in good health.

This chain links TRBV6-5 with TRBJ1-1; 7 positions match TRBD1. The CDR3 is 12 residues long. Per germline, CDR1 MNHEY and CDR2 SVGAGI. V was pared by 11 bases and J by 6 bases, with 9 bases of the junction left unmatched. The CDR3 spells CAARGGTAEAFF. CDR3 DNA: TGTGCCGCCAGGGGGGGGACGGCTGAAGCTTTCTTT.

The chain is built from TRBV19 and TRBJ1-2, with unresolved D. This CDR3 is built from 12 residues. V was shortened by 9 bases and J by 6 bases, with 14 bases between the two germline ends. The V gene's germline CDR1 is LNHDA and CDR2 SQIVND (reference sequence). DNA for the CDR3: TGTGCCAGCGAGGCTCCGTGGAATGGCTACACCTTC. It is translated as CASEAPWNGYTF. Drawing the rest from reference TRBV19 and TRBJ1-2, the complete variable domain is DGGITQSPKYLFRKEGQNVTLSCEQNLNHDAMYWYRQDPGQGLRLIYYSQIVNDFQKGDIAEGYSVSREKKESFPLTVTSAQKNPTAFYLCASEAPWNGYTFGSGTRLTVV.

This clone has only a few counts. The chain recombines TRBV4-1 with TRBJ2-7; either TRBD1 or TRBD2 may fit D (7 bases each). The germline V gene encodes CDR1 MGHRA and CDR2 YSYEKL. Trimming cost V 1 base and J 2 bases, with 15 bases left between them. The CDR3 has 16 residues. CDR3 protein: CASSQGIQGGTYEQYF. DNA for the CDR3: TGCGCCAGCAGCCAAGGTATCCAGGGGGGGACCTACGAGCAGTACTTC.

This clone was picked up a small number of times. This sequence joins TRBV6-5 and TRBJ2-3; D perhaps matches TRBD2 (6 bases). From germline, CDR1 is MNHEY and CDR2 SVGAGI. The V and J ends lost 4 bases and 0 bases respectively, with 11 bases between them. The CDR3 is 15 residues long. CDR3 sequence: CASSSYGGSTDTQYF. In nucleotides, the CDR3 is TGTGCCAGCAGTTCTTACGGGGGAAGCACAGATACGCAGTATTTT.

CDR3 region: CASSAGSGMNTEAFF. CDR3 in DNA: TGTGCCAGCAGTGCAGGATCCGGTATGAACACTGAAGCTTTCTTT. The chain couples TRBV25-1 to TRBJ1-1; D unresolved. This CDR3 comprises 15 residues. Germline CDR1 and CDR2: MGHDK and SYGVNS. V was shortened by 4 bases and J by 0 bases, with 12 bases between the two germline ends.

This chain links TRBV30 with TRBJ1-2; TRBD1 matches at 9 bases. Trimming took 1 base from V and 7 from J; bases not matched to a gene: 4. Germline V gene data show CDR1 as GTSNPN and CDR2 as SVGIG (reference sequence). The CDR3 spans 13 residues. The CDR3 loop reads CAWSGDRVIGYTF. CDR3 nucleotides: TGTGCCTGGAGTGGGGACAGGGTAATTGGCTACACCTTC.

The rearrangement joins TRBV5-1 to TRBJ1-1; 8 bases align to TRBD1. The CDR3 is made up of 13 amino acids. V was pared by 0 bases and J by 11 bases, with 6 bases of the junction left unmatched. Germline V gene sequence: CDR1 SGHRS, CDR2 YFSETQ. CDR3: CASSLGQGRDAFF. CDR3 DNA: TGCGCCAGCAGCTTGGGACAGGGGAGGGACGCTTTCTTT. The whole variable domain, remainder taken from reference TRBV5-1 and TRBJ1-1, is KAGVTQTPRYLIKTRGQQVTLSCSPISGHRSVSWYQQTPGQGLQFLFEYFSETQRNKGNFPGRFSGRQFSNSRSEMNVSTLELGDSALYLCASSLGQGRDAFFGQGTRLTVV.

The chain links TRBV6-6 to TRBJ2-4; TRBD2 matches at 7 bases. Trimming at V came to 5 bases and at J to 8 bases, leaving 3 bases not matched to a gene. The CDR3 loop spans 12 amino acids. Germline lookup yields CDR1 MNHNY and CDR2 SVGAGI (reference sequence). As DNA, the CDR3 is TGTGCCAGCAGTCCGGGGGGTCACATTCAGTACTTC. Amino acids: CASSPGGHIQYF.

V and J are TRBV9 and TRBJ2-1, with 8 bases identical to TRBD2. The V gene's germline CDR1 is SGDLS and CDR2 YYNGEE. CDR3 size: 16 residues. V shed 4 bases, J shed 5 bases, and the junction held 11 bases outside the gene matches. The CDR3 DNA sequence: TGTGCCAGCAGCCCCATTGAGGGACTAGGAAACAATGAGCAGTTCTTC. This encodes CASSPIEGLGNNEQFF.

This clone was seen more than once but under ten times. The V gene is TRBV6-1, the J gene TRBJ2-1, with TRBD2 identical over 8 bases. Germline CDR1 reads MNHNS; CDR2 reads SASEGT. With 2 bases clipped from V and 6 bases from J, the junction kept 6 bases outside the gene matches. This CDR3 has 15 amino acids. CDR3 sequence (DNA): TGTGCCAGCAGTGAACTCGGGGGGGCCCCCAATGAGCAGTTCTTC. Its protein product is CASSELGGAPNEQFF.

The chain couples TRBV2 to TRBJ2-5, with 7 bases matching TRBD1. CDR1 is SNHLY and CDR2 is FYNNEI in the germline V gene. Trimming cost V 6 bases and J 12 bases; bases outside gene matches: 16. The CDR3 has 14 amino acids. In DNA, the CDR3 is TGTGCCAGCAGGGGGGACAGTAGGAGATACTCAGAGTACTTC. This codes for CASRGDSRRYSEYF.

Only a few counts were recorded for this clone. The V gene is TRBV30, the J gene TRBJ1-5, with D possibly matching TRBD1 (5 bases). V shed 2 bases and J shed 6 bases, with 14 bases lying between them. This CDR3 spans 14 amino acids. The germline CDR1 and CDR2 sequences are GTSNPN and SVGIG (reference sequence). DNA for the CDR3: TGTGCCTGGAGTTACGCAGGGAACGGTCAGCCCCAGCATTTT. It is translated as CAWSYAGNGQPQHF.

The chain combines TRBV10-3 with TRBJ2-2; perhaps D is TRBD1 or TRBD2 (5 bases each). The V gene's germline CDR1 is ENHRY and CDR2 SYGVKD. Trimming removed 10 bases from V and 8 bases from J, with 23 bases in between. There are 15 residues in the CDR3. The CDR3 is CATKDSGTQGGELFF. CDR3 DNA: TGTGCCACAAAGGATTCCGGGACCCAAGGAGGGGAGCTGTTTTTT.

The CDR3 region has the DNA TGTGCCTGGAACCTAGCTAACTATGGCTACACCTTC. Its translation: CAWNLANYGYTF. The chain recombines TRBV30 with TRBJ1-2; D gene unclear. The germline V and J ends were trimmed by 4 bases and 0 bases, with 6 bases remaining between them. CDR3 length: 12 residues. CDR1 is GTSNPN, CDR2 SVGIG, per germline (reference sequence).

V usage is TRBV4-3 and J usage is TRBJ2-7, with D unclear. The V end was cut by 0 bases, the J end by 2 bases, with 14 bases between. The germline V gene has CDR1 LGHNA and CDR2 YSLEER. This CDR3 is built from 16 residues. The CDR3, as DNA: TGCGCCAGCAGCCAAGATAGGCTATCCTTGACCTACGAGCAGTACTTC. The encoded protein is CASSQDRLSLTYEQYF.

Comment on this clone: Only one base separates this from a far larger clonotype, so it likely reflects a read error. The rearrangement links TRBV7-9 to TRBJ2-2, with 11 bases lining up with TRBD1. CDR1 is SEHNR, CDR2 FQNEAQ, per germline (reference sequence). V lost 5 bases and J lost 1; bases outside the gene matches: 9. The CDR3 loop spans 18 amino acids. The CDR3 coding sequence is TGTGCCAGCAGCGTCCTTTGGACAGGGGGCATGAACACCGGGGAGCTGTTTTTT. This encodes CASSVLWTGGMNTGELFF.

This sequence joins TRBV10-3 and TRBJ2-3; possibly TRBD1 for D (6 bases). Trimming removed 10 bases from V and 2 bases from J, with 13 bases in between. The CDR3 is made up of 13 amino acids. CDR1 ENHRY and CDR2 SYGVKD come from the germline V gene. The CDR3 is CATTGSFTDTQYF. Here the CDR3 DNA reads TGTGCCACAACAGGGTCGTTCACAGATACGCAGTATTTT.

This clone was counted once. V usage is TRBV6-1 and J usage is TRBJ2-4, with 12 nucleotides matching TRBD1. V shed 2 bases and J 3 bases; nucleotides not matched to a gene: 8. This CDR3 has 18 amino acids. Germline V lookup: CDR1 MNHNS, CDR2 SASEGT. CDR3 nucleotides: TGTGCCAGCAGTGAAATCCCTGGGACAGGGGGCGTCAAAAACATTCAGTACTTC. This sequence encodes CASSEIPGTGGVKNIQYF.

The chain joins TRBV5-1 to TRBJ2-1, with 9 bases lining up with TRBD2. V shed 0 bases and J 6 bases; nucleotides not matched to a gene: 7. Germline values: CDR1 SGHRS, CDR2 YFSETQ. CDR3 length equals 16 residues. The CDR3 reads CASSLGSGTSSNEQFF. CDR3 DNA sequence: TGCGCCAGCAGCTTGGGTTCCGGGACTAGCAGCAATGAGCAGTTCTTC.

The chain joins TRBV5-6 to TRBJ2-7; possibly TRBD1 for D (6 bases). This CDR3 has 15 residues. With 2 bases removed from V and 0 bases from J, the gap between germline ends came to 12 bases. Germline V lookup: CDR1 SGHDT, CDR2 YYEEEE. The CDR3 loop is CASSFGRGSSYEQYF. For the CDR3, the DNA is TGTGCCAGCAGCTTCGGCAGGGGCAGCTCCTACGAGCAGTACTTC.

This chain links TRBV6-1 with TRBJ2-5, with D uncertain. The end of the DNA is better explained by TRBJ2-7, so the J call may be wrong. This CDR3 spans 13 amino acids. Germline loops: CDR1 MNHNS, CDR2 SASEGT. CDR3 amino acids: CASSAWEGYEQYF. DNA of the CDR3: TGTGCCAGCAGTGCCTGGGAAGGTTACGAGCAGTACTTC.

The chain joins TRBV5-6 to TRBJ1-4, with unresolved D. Germline lookup yields CDR1 SGHDT and CDR2 YYEEEE. Between the trimmed V and J ends, which lost 2 bases and 13 bases, there was a span of 18 bases. The CDR3 covers 14 residues. This chain's CDR3 is CASSFFGAAPGLFF. In DNA, the CDR3 is TGTGCCAGCAGCTTCTTCGGCGCAGCCCCCGGACTGTTTTTT.

This chain uses TRBV5-1 with TRBJ2-1; 11 nucleotides align to TRBD2. CDR1 and CDR2 from the germline V gene are SGHRS and YFSETQ. The CDR3 is made up of 15 amino acids. Trimming removed 0 bases from V and 11 bases from J; junction bases left unmatched: 7. This chain's CDR3 is CASSLEGSGGAKQFF. The CDR3, as DNA: TGCGCCAGCAGCTTGGAGGGTAGCGGGGGGGCAAAGCAGTTCTTC.

Points on this clone: The same CDR3 also results from other DNA sequences found in this sample. V gene TRBV5-4 combines with J gene TRBJ1-2; no firm D call. The CDR3 has 12 amino acids. Between the trimmed V and J ends, which lost 0 bases and 4 bases, there was a span of 4 bases. Germline V gives CDR1 SGHNT, CDR2 YYREEE (reference sequence). The CDR3 DNA sequence: TGTGCCAGCAGCTTGGACAGCTATGGCTACACCTTC. Protein sequence: CASSLDSYGYTF.

V and J are TRBV5-1 and TRBJ2-7; D may correspond to TRBD1 or TRBD2 (5 bases each). V was pared by 0 bases and J by 6 bases, with 16 bases between. Germline V gene sequence: CDR1 SGHRS, CDR2 YFSETQ. The CDR3 covers 15 residues. The CDR3 bases are TGCGCCAGCAGCTTGGCGGGACGGGCATCGGGCGAGCAGTACTTC. Its protein product is CASSLAGRASGEQYF.

This clone was seen ten or more times. CDR3 nucleotide sequence: TGTGCCAGCAGCTTCAGGGGCTGGGGCACAGATACGCAGTATTTT. Protein: CASSFRGWGTDTQYF. The chain couples TRBV7-2 to TRBJ2-3; tentatively, D is TRBD1 (6 bases). Germline V lookup: CDR1 SGHTA, CDR2 FQGNSA. The V gene lost 3 bases and the J gene lost 1 base, with 11 bases spanning the gap. CDR3 size: 15 residues.

This rearrangement joins TRBV9 to TRBJ2-1; D call uncertain. This CDR3 comprises 13 residues. V was pared by 0 bases and J by 9 bases, with 10 bases between. Germline lookup yields CDR1 SGDLS and CDR2 YYNGEE. The CDR3 loop is CASSVVELGEQFF. In DNA, the CDR3 is TGTGCCAGCAGCGTAGTGGAGCTGGGTGAGCAGTTCTTC.

The chain is built from TRBV28 and TRBJ1-4, with D possibly being TRBD1 (5 bases). V dropped 5 bases and J dropped 6 bases, with 13 bases sitting between them. CDR3 length: 14 residues. Germline CDR1 reads MDHEN; CDR2 reads SYDVKM. In DNA form, the CDR3 reads TGTGCCAGCAGTCCTCAGGGAGGGGATGAAAAACTGTTTTTT. Translated, it gives CASSPQGGDEKLFF.

The chain has TRBV29-1 and TRBJ2-5; D possibly corresponds to TRBD2 (5 bases). The closer fit of TRBJ2-7 to the DNA end suggests the J call may be wrong. Germline V CDR1 and CDR2: SQVTM, ANQGSEA. CDR3 length: 14 amino acids. The CDR3 sequence: CSVRRGPGSYEQYF. The CDR3 DNA follows: TGCAGCGTTCGACGAGGACCGGGGTCCTACGAGCAGTACTTC.

The CDR3 DNA sequence: TGTGCCAGTAGTCGGGGGCAGAGCGTGGGTGGTGAAAAACTGTTTTTT. Its translation is CASSRGQSVGGEKLFF. J is TRBJ1-4 and V is TRBV19; D might be TRBD1 (6 bases). V dropped 5 bases and J dropped 7 bases, with 20 bases sitting between them. Germline values: CDR1 LNHDA, CDR2 SQIVND (reference sequence). The CDR3 contains 16 residues.

V usage is TRBV18 and J usage is TRBJ1-5, with a tentative D call TRBD1 (5 bases). Trimming left V 2 bases short and J 7 bases short, with 9 bases between. The CDR3 covers 13 residues. In germline, CDR1 is KGHSH, CDR2 LQKENI. The CDR3 here is CASSPGTDQPQHF. DNA for the CDR3: TGTGCCAGCTCACCAGGGACGGACCAGCCCCAGCATTTT.